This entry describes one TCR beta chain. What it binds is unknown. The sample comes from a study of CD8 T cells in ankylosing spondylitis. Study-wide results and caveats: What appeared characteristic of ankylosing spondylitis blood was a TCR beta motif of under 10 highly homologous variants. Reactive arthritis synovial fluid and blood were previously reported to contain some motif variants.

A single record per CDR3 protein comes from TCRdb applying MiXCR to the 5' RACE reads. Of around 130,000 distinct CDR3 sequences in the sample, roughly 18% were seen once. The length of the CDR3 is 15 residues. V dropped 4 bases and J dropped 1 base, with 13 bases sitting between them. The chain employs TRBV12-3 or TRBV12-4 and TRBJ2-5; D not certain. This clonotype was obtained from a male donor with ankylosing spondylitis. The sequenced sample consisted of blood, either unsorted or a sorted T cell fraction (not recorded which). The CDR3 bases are TGTGCCAGCAGTTCCCCCCTCGGCGGCCAAGAGACCCAGTACTTC. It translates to CASSSPLGGQETQYF.